This T cell receptor (beta chain) was documented in a study of OX40 agonist ivuxolimab in advanced cancers. Looking at the study overall: Patients were treated with intravenous ivuxolimab, dosed at 0.01 to 10 mg/kg and infused every 2 weeks. Study-level findings and limits: In the 0.1 to 3.0 mg/kg range, CD4+ and CD8+ blood T cells had expanded clonally by week 6.

In this sample, this clone turned up a few times. As yet, its antigen is unknown. Sequenced by immunoSEQ multiplex PCR; TCRdb stores in-frame clones only, minus some. Of fewer than 70,000 clones detected, under 90% appear once; the ten largest clones hold roughly 6%. In germline, CDR1 is SGHRS, CDR2 YFSETQ. This CDR3 spans 15 amino acids. V lost 4 bases and J lost 8; bases outside the gene matches: 6. The V call is TRBV5-1, the J call TRBJ2-2, with 12 nucleotides matching TRBD1. This receptor was taken from an adult with an advanced solid tumor such as melanoma, head and neck, liver or kidney cancer. This specimen was CD4+ or CD8+ T cells sorted from blood, taken in a trial of the OX40 agonist ivuxolimab. This CDR3 is CASSPGQGARGELFF. The CDR3 nucleotides read TGCGCCAGCAGCCCGGGACAGGGGGCGCGGGGGGAGCTGTTTTTT.